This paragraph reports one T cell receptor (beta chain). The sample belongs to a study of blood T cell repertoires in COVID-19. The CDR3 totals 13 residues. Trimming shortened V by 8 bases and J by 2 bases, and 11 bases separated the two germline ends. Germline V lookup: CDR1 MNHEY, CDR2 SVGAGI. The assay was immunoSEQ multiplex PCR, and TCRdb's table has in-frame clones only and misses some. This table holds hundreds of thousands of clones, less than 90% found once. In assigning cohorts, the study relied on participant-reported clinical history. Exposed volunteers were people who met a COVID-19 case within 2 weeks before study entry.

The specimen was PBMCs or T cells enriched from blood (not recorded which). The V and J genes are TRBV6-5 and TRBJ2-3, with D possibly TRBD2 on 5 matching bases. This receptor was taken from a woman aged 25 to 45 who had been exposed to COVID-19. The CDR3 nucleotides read TGTGCCAGCGATTACGGGGACACAGATACGCAGTATTTT. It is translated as CASDYGDTDTQYF.